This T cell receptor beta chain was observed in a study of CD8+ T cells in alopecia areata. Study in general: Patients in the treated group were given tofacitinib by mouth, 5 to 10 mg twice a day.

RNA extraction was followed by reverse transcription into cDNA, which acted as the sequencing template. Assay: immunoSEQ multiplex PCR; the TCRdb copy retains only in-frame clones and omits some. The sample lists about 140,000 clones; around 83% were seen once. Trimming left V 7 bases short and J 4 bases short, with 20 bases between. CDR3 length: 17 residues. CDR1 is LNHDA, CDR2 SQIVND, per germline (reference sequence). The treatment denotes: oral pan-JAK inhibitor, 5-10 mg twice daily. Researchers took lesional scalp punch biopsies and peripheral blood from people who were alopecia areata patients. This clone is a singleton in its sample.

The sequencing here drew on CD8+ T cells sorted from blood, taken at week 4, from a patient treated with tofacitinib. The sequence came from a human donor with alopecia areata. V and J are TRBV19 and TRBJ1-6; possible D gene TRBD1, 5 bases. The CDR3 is CASTHDHRQSYNSPLHF. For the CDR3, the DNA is TGTGCCAGTACCCACGACCACCGACAGTCATATAATTCACCCCTCCACTTT.